The 10 T cell receptor beta chains given below trace back to one sample, sequenced in a study of CD8 T cells in ankylosing spondylitis. TCRdb used MiXCR to reprocess the 5' RACE reads, holding one entry per CDR3 protein. The table records around 150,000 distinct CDR3 sequences, 10% to 12% of them present only once. Material: blood, either unsorted or a sorted T cell fraction (not recorded which). These receptors came from a female donor with ankylosing spondylitis or in good health (not recorded which).

This clonotype has a count of ten or more. This chain uses TRBV7-9 with TRBJ1-2; D call uncertain. Germline CDR1 reads SEHNR; CDR2 reads FQNEAQ (reference sequence). V dropped 4 bases and J dropped 4 bases, with 13 bases sitting between them. This CDR3 is built from 14 residues. Here the CDR3 reads CASSSAKPPYGYTF. CDR3 nucleotides: TGTGCCAGCAGCTCGGCGAAACCTCCCTATGGCTACACCTTC.

Only a few counts were recorded for this clonotype. The chain combines TRBV29-1 with TRBJ2-2, with D perhaps given as TRBD1 or TRBD2 (6 bases each). This CDR3 has 13 residues. Germline-derived CDR1 and CDR2 are SQVTM and ANQGSEA. Between the trimmed V and J ends, which lost 3 bases and 7 bases, there was a span of 12 bases. The CDR3 sequence: CSVDAQGGGELFF. The DNA of the CDR3 is TGCAGCGTTGACGCACAGGGAGGCGGGGAGCTGTTTTTT.

As regards this clonotype: Being one base from a much bigger clone, this may be a read error. The genes are TRBV7-9 and TRBJ1-1; D uncertain. Germline CDR1 reads SEHNR; CDR2 reads FQNEAQ (reference sequence). Trimming pared 7 bases from V and 4 bases from J, leaving 13 bases between. This CDR3 comprises 13 residues. The CDR3 sequence is CASTINPGTEAFF. Here the CDR3 DNA reads TGTGCCAGCACCATAAACCCGGGCACTGAAGCTTTCTTT.

In this sample, this clonotype turned up many times. This sequence joins TRBV5-1 and TRBJ1-1, with a possible D match to TRBD1 (6 bases). This CDR3 has 13 amino acids. The ends were cut back, 0 bases at V and 4 bases at J, with 7 bases in the middle. CDR1 and CDR2 (germline): SGHRS, YFSETQ. Here the CDR3 reads CASSLAGATEAFF. As DNA, the CDR3 is TGCGCCAGCAGCTTGGCAGGGGCCACTGAAGCTTTCTTT.

This clonotype was recorded at least ten times. The chain couples TRBV27 to TRBJ2-5; 11 nucleotides line up with TRBD2. The CDR3 consists of 15 residues. CDR1 is MNHEY and CDR2 is SMNVEV in the germline V gene (reference sequence). V shed 5 bases and J 3 bases; nucleotides not matched to a gene: 5. DNA of the CDR3: TGTGCCAGCAGTCCTGGGACTAGCGGCAAAGAGACCCAGTACTTC. Translated, it gives CASSPGTSGKETQYF.

This clonotype was seen ten or more times. The chain couples TRBV24-1 to TRBJ2-7; 7 bases line up with TRBD1. V shed 4 bases, J shed 2 bases, and the junction held 10 bases outside the gene matches. Germline CDR1 reads KGHDR; CDR2 reads SFDVKD. The CDR3 totals 16 residues. The CDR3 bases are TGTGCCACCAGTGAGTCGGGGACAGATGACACCTACGAGCAGTACTTC. As protein: CATSESGTDDTYEQYF.

This clonotype was picked up many times. The chain is built from TRBV30 and TRBJ1-2; D is ambiguous. This CDR3 spans 13 amino acids. Germline V gene lookup returns CDR1 GTSNPN and CDR2 SVGIG (reference sequence). The germline V and J ends were trimmed by 4 bases and 4 bases, with 13 bases remaining between them. CDR3 region: CAWIPISTYGYTF. The CDR3 bases are TGTGCCTGGATCCCCATCTCGACCTATGGCTACACCTTC.

At least ten counts were recorded for this clonotype. The rearrangement uses TRBV12-3 or TRBV12-4 and TRBJ2-1; TRBD2 aligns across 10 bases. Unmatched junction bases numbered 10, after V lost 9 bases and J lost 2 bases. The CDR3 loop spans 16 amino acids. The CDR3 reads CASQGSLAGAYNEQFF. The CDR3 nucleotides read TGTGCCAGTCAGGGCAGCCTAGCGGGAGCCTACAATGAGCAGTTCTTC.

This clonotype has at least ten counts. The chain is built from TRBV28 and TRBJ2-7; D gene ambiguous. The CDR3 runs to 14 residues. Germline V gives CDR1 MDHEN, CDR2 SYDVKM. Trimming left V 6 bases short and J 5 bases short, with 17 bases between. CDR3 nucleotide sequence: TGTGCCAGCAGCCCCCTATCCCTCCGCAACGAGCAGTACTTC. Translation: CASSPLSLRNEQYF.

This clonotype occurred many times. The chain carries TRBV5-6 and TRBJ2-5; 7 bases match TRBD1. The CDR3 is 14 residues long. CDR1 is SGHDT and CDR2 is YYEEEE in the germline V gene. Trimming at V came to 2 bases and at J to 5 bases, leaving 6 bases not matched to a gene. Here the CDR3 reads CASSLNRGQETQYF. In nucleotides, the CDR3 is TGTGCCAGCAGCTTAAACAGGGGTCAGGAGACCCAGTACTTC.